The present TCR beta chain was sequenced within a study of post-analysis software for immune sequencing data. Turning to the study itself: Some patients lacked subtype; others had relapsing-remitting, secondary progressive or progressive-relapsing disease.

Trimming at V came to 2 bases and at J to 5 bases, leaving 11 bases not matched to a gene. This CDR3 is 16 amino acids long. The germline V gene has CDR1 SGHTA and CDR2 FQGNSA. There are many counts of this clonotype. Its specificity is not known. Broader study findings: Significantly decreased normalized Chao1 diversity was recorded for multiple sclerosis patients relative to controls.

The authors incorporated unique molecular identifiers into the TCR beta cDNA libraries. TCRdb fed the PCR reads into MiXCR, producing one record per CDR3 protein. The data contain some 160,000 distinct CDR3 sequences, about 37% of them singletons. The sample consisted of blood, taken after autologous hematopoietic stem cell transplantation. This chain uses TRBV7-2 with TRBJ2-7; 8 bases line up with TRBD1. The sequence derives from a girl under 18 with multiple sclerosis. CDR3 sequence (DNA): TGTGCCAGCAGCTTAAGGCCCGGACAGGGCACGAACGAGCAGTACTTC. It specifies CASSLRPGQGTNEQYF. The variable domain in full, with the rest retrieved from reference TRBV7-2 and TRBJ2-7, is GAGVSQSPSNKVTEKGKDVELRCDPISGHTALYWYRQSLGQGLEFLIYFQGNSAPDKSGLPSDRFSAERTGGSVSTLTIQRTQQEDSAVYLCASSLRPGQGTNEQYFGPGTRLTVT.